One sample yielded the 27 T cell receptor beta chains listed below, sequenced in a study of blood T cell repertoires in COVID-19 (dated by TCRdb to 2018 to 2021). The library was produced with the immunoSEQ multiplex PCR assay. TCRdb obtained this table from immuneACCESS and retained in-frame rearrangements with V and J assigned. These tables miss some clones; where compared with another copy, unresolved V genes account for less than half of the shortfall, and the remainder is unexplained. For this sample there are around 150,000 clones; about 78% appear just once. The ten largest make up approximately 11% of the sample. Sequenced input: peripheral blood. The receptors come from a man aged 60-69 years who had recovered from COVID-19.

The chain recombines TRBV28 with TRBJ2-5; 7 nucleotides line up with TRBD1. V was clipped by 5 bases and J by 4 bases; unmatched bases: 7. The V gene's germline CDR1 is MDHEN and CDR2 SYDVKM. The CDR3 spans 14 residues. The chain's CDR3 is CASSRGQVGETQYF. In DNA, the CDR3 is TGTGCCAGCAGTCGCGGACAGGTGGGAGAGACCCAGTACTTC.

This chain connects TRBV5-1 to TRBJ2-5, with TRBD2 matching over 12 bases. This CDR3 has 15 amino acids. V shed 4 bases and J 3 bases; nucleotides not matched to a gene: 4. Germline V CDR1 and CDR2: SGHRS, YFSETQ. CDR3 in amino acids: CASSPSGRVEETQYF. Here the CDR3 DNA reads TGCGCCAGCAGCCCTAGCGGGAGGGTGGAAGAGACCCAGTACTTC.

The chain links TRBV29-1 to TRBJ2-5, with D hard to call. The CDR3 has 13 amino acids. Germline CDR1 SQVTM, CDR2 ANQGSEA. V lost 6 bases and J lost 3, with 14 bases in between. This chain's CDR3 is CSVGFGSKETQYF. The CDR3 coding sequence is TGCAGCGTCGGCTTCGGGTCTAAAGAGACCCAGTACTTC.

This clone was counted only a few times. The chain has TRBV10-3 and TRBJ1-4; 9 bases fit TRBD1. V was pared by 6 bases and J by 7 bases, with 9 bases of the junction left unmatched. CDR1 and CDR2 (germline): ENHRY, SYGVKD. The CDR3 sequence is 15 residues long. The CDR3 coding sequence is TGTGCCATCAGCGATCCGGGACAGGGAAGTGAAAAACTGTTTTTT. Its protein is CAISDPGQGSEKLFF.

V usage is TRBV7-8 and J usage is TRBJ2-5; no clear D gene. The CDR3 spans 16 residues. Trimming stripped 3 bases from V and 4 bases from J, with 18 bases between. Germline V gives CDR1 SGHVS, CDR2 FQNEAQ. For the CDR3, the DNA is TGTGCCAGCAGCTTTTTTGGGCCCTCGGAAGGAGAGACCCAGTACTTC. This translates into CASSFFGPSEGETQYF.

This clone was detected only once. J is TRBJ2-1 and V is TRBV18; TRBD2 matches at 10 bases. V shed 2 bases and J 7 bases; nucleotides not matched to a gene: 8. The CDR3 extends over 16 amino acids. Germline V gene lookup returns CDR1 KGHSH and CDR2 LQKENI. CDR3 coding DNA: TGTGCCAGCTCACCAGAGCTAGCGGGAGCAGGGAATGAGCAGTTCTTC. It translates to CASSPELAGAGNEQFF. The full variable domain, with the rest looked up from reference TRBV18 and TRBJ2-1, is NAGVMQNPRHLVRRRGQEARLRCSPMKGHSHVYWYRQLPEEGLKFMVYLQKENIIDESGMPKERFSAEFPKEGPSILRIQQVVRGDSAAYFCASSPELAGAGNEQFFGPGTRLTVL.

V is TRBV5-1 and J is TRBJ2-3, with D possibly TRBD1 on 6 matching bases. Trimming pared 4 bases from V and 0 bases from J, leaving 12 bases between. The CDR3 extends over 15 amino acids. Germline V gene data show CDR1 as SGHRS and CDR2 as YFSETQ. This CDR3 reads CASSLGQTSTDTQYF. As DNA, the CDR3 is TGCGCCAGCAGCCTAGGACAGACTAGCACAGATACGCAGTATTTT.

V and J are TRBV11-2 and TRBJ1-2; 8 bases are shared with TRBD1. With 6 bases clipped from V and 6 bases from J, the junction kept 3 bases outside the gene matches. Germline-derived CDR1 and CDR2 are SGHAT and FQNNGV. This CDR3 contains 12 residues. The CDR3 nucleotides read TGTGCCAGCAGAAACAGGGGGGATGGCTACACCTTC. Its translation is CASRNRGDGYTF.

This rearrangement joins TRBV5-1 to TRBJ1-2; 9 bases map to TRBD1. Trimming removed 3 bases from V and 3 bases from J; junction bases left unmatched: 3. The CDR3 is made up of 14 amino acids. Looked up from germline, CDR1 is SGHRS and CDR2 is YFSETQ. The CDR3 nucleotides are TGCGCCAGCAGCTCCCGGGACAGGGACTATGGCTACACCTTC. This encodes CASSSRDRDYGYTF.

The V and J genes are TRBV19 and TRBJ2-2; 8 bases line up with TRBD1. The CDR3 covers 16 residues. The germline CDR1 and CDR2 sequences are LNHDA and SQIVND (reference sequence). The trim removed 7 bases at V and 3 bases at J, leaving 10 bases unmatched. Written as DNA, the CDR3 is TGTGCCAGTACCATTCCCGGGACAGGATACACCGGGGAGCTGTTTTTT. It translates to CASTIPGTGYTGELFF.

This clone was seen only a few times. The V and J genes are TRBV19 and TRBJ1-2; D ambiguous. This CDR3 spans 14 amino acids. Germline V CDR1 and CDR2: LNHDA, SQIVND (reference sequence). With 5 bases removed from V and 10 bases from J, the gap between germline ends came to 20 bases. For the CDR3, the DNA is TGTGCCAGTAGTGGTTGGCAGGCAGTTCAAAACTACACCTTC. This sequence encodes CASSGWQAVQNYTF.

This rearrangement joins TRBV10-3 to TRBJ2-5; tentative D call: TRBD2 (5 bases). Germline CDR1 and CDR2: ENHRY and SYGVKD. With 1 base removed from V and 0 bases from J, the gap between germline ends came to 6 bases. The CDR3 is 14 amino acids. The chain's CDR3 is CAISEFGNQETQYF. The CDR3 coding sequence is TGTGCCATCAGTGAGTTCGGGAACCAAGAGACCCAGTACTTC.

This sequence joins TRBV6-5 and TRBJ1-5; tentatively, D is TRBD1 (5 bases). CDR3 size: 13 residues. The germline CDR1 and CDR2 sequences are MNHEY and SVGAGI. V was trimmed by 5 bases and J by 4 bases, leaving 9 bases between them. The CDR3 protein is CASSKSGNQPQHF. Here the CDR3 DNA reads TGTGCCAGCAGTAAATCAGGGAATCAGCCCCAGCATTTT.

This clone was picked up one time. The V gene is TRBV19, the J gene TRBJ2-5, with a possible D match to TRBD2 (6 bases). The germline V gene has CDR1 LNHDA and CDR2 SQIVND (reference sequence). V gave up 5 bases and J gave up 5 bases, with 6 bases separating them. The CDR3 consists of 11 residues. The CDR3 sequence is CASSRGETQYF. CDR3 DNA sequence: TGTGCCAGTAGTCGGGGGGAGACCCAGTACTTC.

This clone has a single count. CDR3 amino acids: CASRFGPTNEKLFF. In nucleotides, the CDR3 is TGCGCCAGCAGGTTTGGGCCAACTAATGAAAAACTGTTTTTT. The gene calls are TRBV5-1 and TRBJ1-4; D unclear. The CDR3 runs 14 residues. In germline, CDR1 is SGHRS, CDR2 YFSETQ. The V and J ends lost 5 bases and 0 bases respectively, with 8 bases between them.

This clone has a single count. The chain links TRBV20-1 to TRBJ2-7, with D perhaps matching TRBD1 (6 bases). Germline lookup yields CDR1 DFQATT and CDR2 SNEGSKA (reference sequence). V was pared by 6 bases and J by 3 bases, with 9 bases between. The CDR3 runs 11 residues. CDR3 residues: CSANRVYEQYF. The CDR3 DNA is TGCAGTGCAAACAGGGTCTACGAGCAGTACTTC.

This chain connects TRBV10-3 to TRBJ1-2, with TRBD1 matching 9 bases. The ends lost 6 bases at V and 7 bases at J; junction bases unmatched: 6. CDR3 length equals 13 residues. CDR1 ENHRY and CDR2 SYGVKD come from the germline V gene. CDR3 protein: CAISQQGAAGYTF. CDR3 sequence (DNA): TGTGCCATCAGCCAACAGGGGGCGGCTGGCTACACCTTC.

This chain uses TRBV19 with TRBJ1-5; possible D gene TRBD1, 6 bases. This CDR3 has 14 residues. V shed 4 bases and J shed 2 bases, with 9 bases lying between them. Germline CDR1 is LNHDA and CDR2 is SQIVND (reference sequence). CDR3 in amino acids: CASSTSGGNQPQHF. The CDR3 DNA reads TGTGCCAGTAGTACTTCAGGGGGCAATCAGCCCCAGCATTTT.

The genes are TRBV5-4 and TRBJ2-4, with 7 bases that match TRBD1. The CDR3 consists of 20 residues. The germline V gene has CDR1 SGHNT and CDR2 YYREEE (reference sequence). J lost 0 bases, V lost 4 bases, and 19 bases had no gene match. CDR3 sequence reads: CASSERQGRVGGLAKNIQYF. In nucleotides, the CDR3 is TGTGCCAGCAGCGAGAGACAGGGAAGGGTAGGTGGTCTAGCCAAAAACATTCAGTACTTC.

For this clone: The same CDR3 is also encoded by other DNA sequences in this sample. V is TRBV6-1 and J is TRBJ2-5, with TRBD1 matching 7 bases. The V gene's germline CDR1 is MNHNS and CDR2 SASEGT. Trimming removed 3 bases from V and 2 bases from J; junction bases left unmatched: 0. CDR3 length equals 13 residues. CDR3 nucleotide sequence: TGTGCCAGCAGTGAGGACAGGCAAGAGACCCAGTACTTC. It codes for CASSEDRQETQYF.

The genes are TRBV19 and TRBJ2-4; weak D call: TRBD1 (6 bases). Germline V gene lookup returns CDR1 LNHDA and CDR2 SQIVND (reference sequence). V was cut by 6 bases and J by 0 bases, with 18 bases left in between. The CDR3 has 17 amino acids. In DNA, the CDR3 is TGTGCCAGTAGATCCCGGGACATAGCTTTAGCCAAAAACATTCAGTACTTC. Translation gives CASRSRDIALAKNIQYF.

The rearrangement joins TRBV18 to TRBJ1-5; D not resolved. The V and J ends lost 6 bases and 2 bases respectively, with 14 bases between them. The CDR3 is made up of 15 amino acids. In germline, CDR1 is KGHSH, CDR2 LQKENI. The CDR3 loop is CASSLGPGGNQPQHF. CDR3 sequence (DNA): TGTGCCAGCTCCCTCGGACCCGGGGGCAATCAGCCCCAGCATTTT.

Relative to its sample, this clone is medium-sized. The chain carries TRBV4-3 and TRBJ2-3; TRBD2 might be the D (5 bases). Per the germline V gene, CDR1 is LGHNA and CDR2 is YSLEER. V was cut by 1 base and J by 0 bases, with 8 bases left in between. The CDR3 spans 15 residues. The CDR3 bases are TGCGCCAGCAGCCAAGGAGGGCTTAGCACAGATACGCAGTATTTT. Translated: CASSQGGLSTDTQYF.

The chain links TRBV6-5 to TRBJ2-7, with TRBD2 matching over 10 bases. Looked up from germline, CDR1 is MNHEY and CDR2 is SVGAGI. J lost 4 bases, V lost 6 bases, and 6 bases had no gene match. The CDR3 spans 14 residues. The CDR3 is CASSVLAGAYEQYF. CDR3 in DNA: TGTGCCAGCAGCGTTCTAGCGGGGGCTTACGAGCAGTACTTC.

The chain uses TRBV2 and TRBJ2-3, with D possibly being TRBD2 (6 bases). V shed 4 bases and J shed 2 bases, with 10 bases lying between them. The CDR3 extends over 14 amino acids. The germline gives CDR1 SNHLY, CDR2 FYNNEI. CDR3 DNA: TGTGCCAGCAGTGGGGCGGGGAACACAGATACGCAGTATTTT. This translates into CASSGAGNTDTQYF. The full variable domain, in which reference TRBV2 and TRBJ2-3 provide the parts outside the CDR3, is EPEVTQTPSHQVTQMGQEVILRCVPISNHLYFYWYRQILGQKVEFLVSFYNNEISEKSEIFDDQFSVERPDGSNFTLKIRSTKLEDSAMYFCASSGAGNTDTQYFGPGTRLTVL.

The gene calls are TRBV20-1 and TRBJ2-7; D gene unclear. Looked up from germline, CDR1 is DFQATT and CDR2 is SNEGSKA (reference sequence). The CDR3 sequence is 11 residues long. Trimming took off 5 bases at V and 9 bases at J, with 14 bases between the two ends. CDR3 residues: CSAEADRMQYF. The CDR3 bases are TGCAGTGCTGAGGCAGATCGGATGCAGTACTTC.

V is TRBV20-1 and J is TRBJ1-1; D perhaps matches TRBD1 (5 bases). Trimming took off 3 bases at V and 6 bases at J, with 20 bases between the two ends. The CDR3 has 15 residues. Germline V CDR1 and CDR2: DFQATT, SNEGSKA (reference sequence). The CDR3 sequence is CSASTRGGVSPEAFF. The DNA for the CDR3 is TGCAGTGCTAGTACGAGGGGCGGGGTAAGCCCTGAAGCTTTCTTT.